Given below is one T cell receptor beta chain in context. Its specificity is unknown. The sample is drawn from a study of shared clonotypes between healthy human individuals. General study points: Investigators expected sequencing depth to affect clonotype sharing among donors.

Sequencing used immunoSEQ multiplex PCR; TCRdb keeps in-frame clones, though not all of them. The sample lists over a million clones, around 95% occurring once. The sequence was obtained from a man aged 25-40 years in good health. The specimen was naive CD4+ T cells sorted from blood. Subset indicated: CD45RA+ positively selected.

The CDR3 nucleotides read TGTGCCAGCAGCTCCGGGACTAGCAAGGAGACCCAGTACTTC. It encodes CASSSGTSKETQYF. The rearrangement links TRBV5-6 to TRBJ2-5, with 9 bases lining up with TRBD2. Losses at the gene ends were 3 bases for V and 5 bases for J; bases not matched to a gene: 5. The CDR3 consists of 14 residues. In germline, CDR1 is SGHDT, CDR2 YYEEEE.